This T cell receptor (beta chain) is drawn from a study of T cells in Graves' hyperthyroidism and ophthalmopathy (dated by TCRdb to between 2017 and 2020). Regarding the study in general: Peripheral blood samples were taken at initial diagnosis, before any treatment was given. TCR V-J signatures able to tell the groups apart were searched for in a discovery cohort of 90 to 100 patients, of whom 40 to 45 had Graves' ophthalmopathy and around 56 had stable Graves' hyperthyroidism. Prospective prediction of ophthalmopathy was tested in an independent validation cohort consisting of some 20 hyperthyroidism patients and some 17 patients who later progressed to ophthalmopathy. The 100 discovery patients were randomly divided into training and test sets at a 7:3 ratio. In over five Graves' hyperthyroidism patients, the study also compared T-cell repertoires from thyroid tissue with T-cell repertoires from blood. Once sampling was done, hyperthyroidism patients were given methimazole at a starting dose of 30 mg daily, whereas ophthalmopathy patients were given high-dose intravenous methylprednisolone. The paper describes TCR Vbeta CDR3 sequencing of 135 peripheral blood samples, made up of 43 ophthalmopathy patients, around 78 hyperthyroidism patients and roughly 17 progressor patients. General conclusions and limits of the study: Most expanded thyroid clonotypes (frequency above 0.001) were also found in blood, which suggests that blood repertoires may mirror thyroid immune responses. Sample size was not statistically predetermined, and blinding of investigators to group allocation was not performed. In validation, the model predicted progression to ophthalmopathy with approximately 71% sensitivity and approximately 72% specificity, a median of 6.5 months before onset. In cross-validation, a model built on a 13 V-J signature told ophthalmopathy apart from stable hyperthyroidism with approximately 91% sensitivity and around 83% specificity, and in testing the same model reached 80%/75%.

The CDR3 goes from the cysteine to the phenylalanine over 11 residues. Of all the DNA, just the CDR3 is kept, 33 bases in frame from base 1. V loses 7 bases, J loses 4 bases, and the germline ends lie 9 bases apart. From a lookup of the germline V gene, CDR1 and CDR2 are SQVTM and ANQGSEA. As concerns this clonotype: What this receptor recognizes is not known. No base quality values were provided; no much bigger clone lies one nucleotide off.

Amplification of TCR beta CDR3 regions was carried out from RNA transcripts. A first-round RT-PCR of the TCR CDR3 used the HTBI primer set with the Qiagen OneStep RT-PCR kit. The libraries were constructed in a second round of multiplex PCR and then size-selected and purified. Paired-end sequencing of the libraries was performed with 100 bp reads on an Illumina HiSeq2000. The authors processed their data as follows. SOAPnuke was used to process the raw data, throwing out any read that contained adapters or uncalled bases, had a mean Phred below 15, or lacked an exact constant-primer or identifier match. High-quality paired reads were merged with COPE v1.2.5, and unique nucleotide sequences were defined as clonotypes. Clonotypes were aligned to IMGT TRBV, TRBD and TRBJ reference segments using MiTCR v1.1. The analysis was restricted to V-J combinations with a frequency above 0.0001, which together covered over 99% of the repertoires. A TCS score was defined as the ratio between F50 (clonal expansion) and ExV (chaos), using BLOSUM62-based TCRdist between CDR3 peptides within each V-J. Welch's t-statistics and random forest reduced roughly 540 V-J features to 13, which were used in a naive Bayes classifier (R e1071). TCRdb handled the public reads itself, with Q25 trimming in fastp and clone calling in MiXCR, and kept productive beta chains. CDR3 protein duplicates are merged, each entry listing the most common genes and DNA. The V and J calls come from TCRdb's annotation, not from the publication. This sample holds 500,000 or so distinct CDR3 sequences; roughly 15% were observed only once. About 29% of the sample is taken by the ten largest.

Moderately to severely active disease, a Clinical Activity Score of at least 3, a NOSPECS grade of at least 4, and a duration under 3 months were present in ophthalmopathy patients. Any patient with an uncontrolled infection, another autoimmune disease, pregnancy or lactation was excluded. Diagnoses were established on the basis of clinical symptoms, serum thyroxine and TRAb, thyroid ultrasound, and orbital computed tomography. PBMCs were separated from under 12 ml of fresh peripheral blood using Ficoll-Paque density gradient centrifugation. Total RNA was extracted using Trizol reagent, and RNA quality was assessed on an Agilent 2100 Bioanalyzer.

This clonotype originated in a woman in her twenties or thirties with Graves' ophthalmopathy. Recombination connected TRBV29-1 to TRBJ2-3, with the identity of the D gene unclear. Sequencing used blood. The sequenced DNA is TGCAGCGGGGTAGGAGCAGATACGCAGTATTTT. This gives the protein CSGVGADTQYF.